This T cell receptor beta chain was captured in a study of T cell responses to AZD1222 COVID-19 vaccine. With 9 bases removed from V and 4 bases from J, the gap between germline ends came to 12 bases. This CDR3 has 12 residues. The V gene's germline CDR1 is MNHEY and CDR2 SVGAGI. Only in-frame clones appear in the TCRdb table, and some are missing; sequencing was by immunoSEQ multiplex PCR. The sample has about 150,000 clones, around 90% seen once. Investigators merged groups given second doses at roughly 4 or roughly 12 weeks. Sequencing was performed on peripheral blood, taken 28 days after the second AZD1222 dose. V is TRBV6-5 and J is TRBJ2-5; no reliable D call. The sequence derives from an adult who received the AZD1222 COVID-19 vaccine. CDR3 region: CASTKRRETQYF. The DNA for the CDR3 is TGTGCCAGTACCAAGCGCAGAGAGACCCAGTACTTC.